This T cell receptor (beta chain) was recovered during a study of blood T cell repertoires in COVID-19. The CDR3 is 15 amino acids. Trimming at V came to 8 bases and at J to 1 base, leaving 9 bases not matched to a gene. The germline CDR1 and CDR2 sequences are MRHNA and SNTAGT. Authors' data handling: How many nucleated cells were present was estimated from reference gene primer amplification. Profiled with immunoSEQ multiplex PCR; TCRdb holds only in-frame clones, not every one. V and J calls and clone size are copied from that table; D and trimming were computed from the DNA. The data contain 220,000 or so clones, 70% to 85% of them seen just once; the ten biggest clones take up approximately 3.6%.

This receptor was taken from a woman aged 55-70 years who had recovered from COVID-19. Sequencing was carried out using PBMCs or T cells enriched from blood (not recorded which). The chain uses TRBV6-4 and TRBJ2-3; TRBD1 aligns across 7 bases. CDR3 loop: CASGDPGQGTDTQYF. CDR3 sequence (DNA): TGTGCCAGCGGGGATCCAGGACAGGGCACAGATACGCAGTATTTT.